This paragraph reports one T cell receptor beta chain. The antigen is unknown. The sample comes from a study of T cell responses to AZD1222 COVID-19 vaccine. Study-level findings and limits: Clonal diversity may have been underestimated in mostly white British donors. At baseline, just a handful of AZD1222 recipients tested seropositive. Sampling that yielded the repertoires occurred only after the peak T cell response. Regions 160-218 and 743-854 held dominance among vaccine-associated CD4 TCRs, which spanned spike.

This table comes from immunoSEQ multiplex PCR, and its TCRdb copy is limited to in-frame clones, with some not included. The profile shows about 89,000 clones, approximately 91% of them singletons. J lost 5 bases, V lost 3 bases, and 7 bases had no gene match. The germline V gene has CDR1 SGDLS and CDR2 YYNGEE. This CDR3 has 14 residues. The material sequenced was peripheral blood, taken 28 days after the second AZD1222 dose. The source is an adult who received the AZD1222 COVID-19 vaccine. The V call is TRBV9, the J call TRBJ1-2, with 7 bases that match TRBD1. Here the CDR3 DNA reads TGTGCCAGCAGCGCGAGAGGGGGCGAGTATGGCTACACCTTC. As protein: CASSARGGEYGYTF.